Listed here are 17 T cell receptor beta chains from one sample, sequenced in a study of blood T cell repertoires in COVID-19 (dated by TCRdb to 2020 to 2022). Receptors were amplified or captured by the immunoSEQ multiplex PCR assay. Here the immuneACCESS table is served through TCRdb, limited to in-frame sequences with V and J called. Missing clones are a known gap in these copies; in checked studies unresolved V genes cover under half, and the rest lacks a known reason. The sample table lists around 140,000 clones, 88% of them with a count of one. The top ten clones comprise more than 2% of the sample. Sample: peripheral blood. These receptors originate from a man aged 65-85 years with active COVID-19.

The chain employs TRBV28 and TRBJ1-5; D not resolved. The germline CDR1 and CDR2 sequences are MDHEN and SYDVKM. With 7 bases removed from V and 3 bases from J, the gap between germline ends came to 7 bases. This CDR3 has 12 amino acids. CDR3 in amino acids: CASKGVNQPQHF. The CDR3 DNA follows: TGTGCCAGCAAGGGAGTCAATCAGCCCCAGCATTTT.

CDR3 residues: CAHRTSGNYEQYF. In DNA form, the CDR3 reads TGTGCCCACCGGACTAGCGGCAACTACGAGCAGTACTTC. The chain carries TRBV28 and TRBJ2-7, with 10 bases that match TRBD2. Germline CDR1 and CDR2: MDHEN and SYDVKM. Losses at the gene ends were 11 bases for V and 3 bases for J; bases not matched to a gene: 7. The CDR3 has 13 residues.

The chain has TRBV9 and TRBJ2-1; D unresolved. CDR1 SGDLS and CDR2 YYNGEE come from the germline V gene. Trimming removed 0 bases from V and 9 bases from J, with 4 bases in between. There are 11 residues in the CDR3. The CDR3 region is CASSVGAEQFF. The CDR3 nucleotides are TGTGCCAGCAGCGTAGGGGCTGAGCAGTTCTTC.

On this clone: At the DNA level, this CDR3 is encoded by other sequences in the same sample as well. The V call is TRBV28, the J call TRBJ1-5, with 10 nucleotides matching TRBD1. This CDR3 region has 14 residues. V was clipped by 6 bases and J by 6 bases; unmatched bases: 5. Germline V gene lookup returns CDR1 MDHEN and CDR2 SYDVKM. The CDR3 is CASRPGQGGQPQHF. The CDR3 bases are TGTGCCAGCAGGCCAGGACAGGGGGGTCAGCCCCAGCATTTT.

The V gene is TRBV19, the J gene TRBJ1-1; TRBD1 matches at 7 bases. Trimming at V came to 4 bases and at J to 2 bases, leaving 10 bases not matched to a gene. The CDR3 sequence is 16 residues long. Per the germline V gene, CDR1 is LNHDA and CDR2 is SQIVND (reference sequence). The CDR3 loop is CASSTPPRTGNTEAFF. The CDR3 DNA sequence: TGTGCCAGTAGTACCCCCCCCCGGACAGGAAACACTGAAGCTTTCTTT.

The rearrangement uses TRBV4-1 and TRBJ2-7; D gene uncertain. Trimming shortened V by 4 bases and J by 2 bases, and 9 bases separated the two germline ends. This CDR3 has 13 residues. Germline CDR1 MGHRA, CDR2 YSYEKL. CDR3 DNA: TGCGCCAGCAGCCTGTACCGGGCCTACGAGCAGTACTTC. It specifies CASSLYRAYEQYF.

V gene TRBV2 combines with J gene TRBJ1-5, with D possibly being TRBD1 (6 bases). V lost 6 bases to trimming and J lost 5 bases, with 17 bases between them. Looked up from germline, CDR1 is SNHLY and CDR2 is FYNNEI. The CDR3 is made up of 15 amino acids. Here the CDR3 reads CASRRGAAVDQPQHF. The CDR3 bases are TGTGCCAGCAGGCGGGGGGCGGCGGTTGATCAGCCCCAGCATTTT.

The chain is built from TRBV7-2 and TRBJ2-3; TRBD2 is a possible D gene (6 bases). The CDR3 extends over 15 amino acids. Germline V gene sequence: CDR1 SGHTA, CDR2 FQGNSA. V lost 5 bases, J lost 4 bases, and 16 bases lay in between. The CDR3 sequence: CASSNYVASADTQYF. The DNA for the CDR3 is TGTGCCAGCAGCAATTACGTGGCTAGCGCAGATACGCAGTATTTT. The complete variable domain, with remaining parts taken from reference TRBV7-2 and TRBJ2-3, reads GAGVSQSPSNKVTEKGKDVELRCDPISGHTALYWYRQSLGQGLEFLIYFQGNSAPDKSGLPSDRFSAERTGGSVSTLTIQRTQQEDSAVYLCASSNYVASADTQYFGPGTRLTVL.

The rearrangement uses TRBV20-1 and TRBJ1-3, with D possibly matching TRBD1 (5 bases). Trimming cost V 4 bases and J 7 bases, with 5 bases left between them. Looked up from germline, CDR1 is DFQATT and CDR2 is SNEGSKA (reference sequence). The CDR3 runs to 10 residues. The CDR3 nucleotides are TGCAGTGCTACAGGGAACACCATATATTTT. Residues: CSATGNTIYF.

In DNA, the CDR3 is TGTGCCATCAGTCCGGGACAGGGGCAAGGGCAGCCCCAGCATTTT. Translation gives CAISPGQGQGQPQHF. This chain uses TRBV10-3 with TRBJ1-5, with 10 bases identical to TRBD1. The CDR3 is 15 residues long. The J segment lost 7 bases and the V segment lost 5 bases, leaving 8 bases of the junction unmatched. The V gene's germline CDR1 is ENHRY and CDR2 SYGVKD.

This rearrangement joins TRBV6-1 to TRBJ2-3; TRBD1 agrees at 11 bases. CDR3 length: 18 residues. J was trimmed by 1 base and V by 4 bases; bases with no gene match: 10. Germline CDR1 MNHNS, CDR2 SASEGT. The CDR3 reads CASSGGQGANLRTDTQYF. The CDR3 DNA reads TGTGCCAGCAGTGGCGGACAGGGGGCGAATTTACGCACAGATACGCAGTATTTT.

This clone turned up a few times. The chain has TRBV5-1 and TRBJ1-1; D unclear. CDR1 and CDR2 from the germline V gene are SGHRS and YFSETQ. This CDR3 is 16 amino acids long. The germline V and J ends were trimmed by 0 bases and 1 base, with 13 bases remaining between them. The CDR3 spells CASSLGSSIRNTEAFF. The CDR3 DNA follows: TGCGCCAGCAGCTTGGGGTCGAGTATTAGGAACACTGAAGCTTTCTTT.

This chain joins TRBV28 and TRBJ2-7, with D perhaps matching TRBD2 (6 bases). V gave up 10 bases and J gave up 0 bases, with 13 bases separating them. CDR1 and CDR2 (germline): MDHEN, SYDVKM. This CDR3 has 13 residues. Here the CDR3 reads CATTTSVSYEQYF. CDR3 bases: TGTGCCACTACGACTAGTGTCTCCTACGAGCAGTACTTC.

Only one count was recorded for this clone. For the CDR3, the DNA is TGTGCCTGGAGTCCTACCGACTACAATGAGCAGTTCTTC. Its protein product is CAWSPTDYNEQFF. The V gene is TRBV30, the J gene TRBJ2-1; the D is unclear. The CDR3 contains 13 residues. Trimming cost V 2 bases and J 3 bases, with 8 bases left between them. Germline V CDR1 and CDR2: GTSNPN, SVGIG (reference sequence).

A remark on this clone: The same CDR3 can be traced to other DNA sequences in this sample. The chain joins TRBV3-1 (or the pseudogene TRBV3-2) to TRBJ2-2; 8 bases line up with TRBD2. The germline V gene encodes CDR1 LGHDT and CDR2 YNNKEL (reference sequence). V dropped 4 bases and J dropped 1; count of bases not matched to a gene: 8. The CDR3 has 17 residues. DNA for the CDR3: TGTGCCAGCAGCCGCCGGGGGGGGAAGCAGAACACCGGGGAGCTGTTTTTT. Protein product: CASSRRGGKQNTGELFF.

The chain uses TRBV5-6 and TRBJ1-6; D is possibly TRBD1 (6 bases). V dropped 2 bases and J dropped 10 bases, with 13 bases sitting between them. The CDR3 runs 14 residues. The germline gives CDR1 SGHDT, CDR2 YYEEEE. The CDR3 nucleotides read TGTGCCAGCAGCTTTAGGAGGGGGGGGTCACCCCTCCACTTT. The encoded protein is CASSFRRGGSPLHF.

This clone was counted between two and nine times. V gene TRBV7-9 combines with J gene TRBJ1-5; D unresolved. V shed 1 base and J shed 2 bases, with 6 bases lying between them. Looked up from germline, CDR1 is SEHNR and CDR2 is FQNEAQ (reference sequence). This CDR3 has 14 residues. This chain's CDR3 is CASSLGGGNQPQHF. The CDR3 DNA follows: TGTGCCAGCAGCTTAGGAGGAGGCAATCAGCCCCAGCATTTT.